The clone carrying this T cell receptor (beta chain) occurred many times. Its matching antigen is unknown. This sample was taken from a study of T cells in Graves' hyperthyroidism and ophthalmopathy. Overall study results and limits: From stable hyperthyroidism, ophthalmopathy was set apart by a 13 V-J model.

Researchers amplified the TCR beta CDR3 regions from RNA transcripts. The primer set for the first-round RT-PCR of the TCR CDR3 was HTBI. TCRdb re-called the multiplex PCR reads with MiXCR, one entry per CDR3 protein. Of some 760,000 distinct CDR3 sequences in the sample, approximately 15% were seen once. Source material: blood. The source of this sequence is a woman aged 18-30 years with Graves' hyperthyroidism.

Here the CDR3 DNA reads TGTGCCAGCAGCTTAGGTAGCGGGAGATTAACCGGGGAGCTGTTTTTT. This sequence encodes CASSLGSGRLTGELFF. This chain links TRBV7-2 with TRBJ2-2; TRBD2 aligns across 9 bases. The germline CDR1 and CDR2 sequences are SGHTA and FQGNSA. This CDR3 has 16 amino acids. Trimming cost V 1 base and J 5 bases; bases outside gene matches: 5.